The source of this TCR beta chain is a study of immune evolution from preneoplasia to lung adenocarcinoma. On the study more broadly: HLA loss of heterozygosity: 7% AIS, roughly 15% MIA, over 30% ADC, none AAH. Overall study findings and caveats: Later-stage lesions appeared to have more T cells, more diversity, less clonality. Normal lung had the highest top T cell clone frequencies.

Regarding this clone: The antigen remains undetermined.

The data were produced by immunoSEQ multiplex PCR, yet TCRdb's version contains in-frame clones alone and is incomplete. The table records approximately 5,700 clones, about 68% of them present only once. The CDR3 length is 14 residues. Germline V gives CDR1 PRHDT, CDR2 FYEKMQ (reference sequence). V was pared by 5 bases and J by 3 bases, with 7 bases of the junction left unmatched. The chain joins TRBV13 to TRBJ2-7; 7 nucleotides agree with TRBD1. Sequencing input: FFPE lung adenocarcinoma in situ tissue. The TCR comes from a person aged 60-80 years with lung adenocarcinoma. The CDR3 coding sequence is TGTGCCAGCAGCAATCGACAGGGTTTCTACGAGCAGTACTTC. Translating gives CASSNRQGFYEQYF.